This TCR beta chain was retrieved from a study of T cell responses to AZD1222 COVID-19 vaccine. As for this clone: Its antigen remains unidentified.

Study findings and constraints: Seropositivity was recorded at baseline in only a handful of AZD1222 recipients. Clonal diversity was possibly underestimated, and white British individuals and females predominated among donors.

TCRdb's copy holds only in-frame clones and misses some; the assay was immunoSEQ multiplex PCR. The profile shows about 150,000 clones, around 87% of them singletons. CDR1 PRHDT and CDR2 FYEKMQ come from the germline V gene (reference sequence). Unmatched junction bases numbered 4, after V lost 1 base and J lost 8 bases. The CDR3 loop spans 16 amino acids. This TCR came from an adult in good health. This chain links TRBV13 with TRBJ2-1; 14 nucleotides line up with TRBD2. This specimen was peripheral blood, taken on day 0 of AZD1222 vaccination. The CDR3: CASSLATSGGVYEQFF. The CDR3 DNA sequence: TGTGCCAGCAGCTTAGCGACTAGCGGGGGGGTGTATGAGCAGTTCTTC.